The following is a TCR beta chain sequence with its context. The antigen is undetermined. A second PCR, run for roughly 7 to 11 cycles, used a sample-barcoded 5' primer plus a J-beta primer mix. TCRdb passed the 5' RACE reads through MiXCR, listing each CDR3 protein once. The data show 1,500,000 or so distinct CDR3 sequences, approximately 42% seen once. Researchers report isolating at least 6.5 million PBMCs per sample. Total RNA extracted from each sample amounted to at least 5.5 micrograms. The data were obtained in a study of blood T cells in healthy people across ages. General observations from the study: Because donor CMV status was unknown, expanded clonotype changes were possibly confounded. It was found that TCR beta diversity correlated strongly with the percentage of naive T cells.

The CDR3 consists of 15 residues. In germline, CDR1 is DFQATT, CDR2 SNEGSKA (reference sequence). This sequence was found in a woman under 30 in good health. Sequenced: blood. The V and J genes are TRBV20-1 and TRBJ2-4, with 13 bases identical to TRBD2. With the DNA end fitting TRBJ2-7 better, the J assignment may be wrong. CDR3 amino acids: CSARDRTSGSHEQYF. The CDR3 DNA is TGCAGTGCTAGAGACCGGACTAGCGGGAGCCACGAGCAGTACTTC.